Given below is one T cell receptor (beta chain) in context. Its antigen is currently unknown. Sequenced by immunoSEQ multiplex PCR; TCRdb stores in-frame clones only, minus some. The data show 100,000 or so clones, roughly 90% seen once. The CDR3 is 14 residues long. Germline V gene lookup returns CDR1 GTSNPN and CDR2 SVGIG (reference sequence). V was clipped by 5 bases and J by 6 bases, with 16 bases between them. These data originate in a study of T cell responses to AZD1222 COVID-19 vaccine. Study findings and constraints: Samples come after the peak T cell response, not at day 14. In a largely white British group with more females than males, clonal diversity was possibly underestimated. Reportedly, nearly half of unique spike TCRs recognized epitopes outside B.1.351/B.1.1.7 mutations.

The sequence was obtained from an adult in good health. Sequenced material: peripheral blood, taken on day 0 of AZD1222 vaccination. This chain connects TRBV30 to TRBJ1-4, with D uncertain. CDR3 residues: CAWDRLMDDEKLFF. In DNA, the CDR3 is TGTGCCTGGGACCGGTTAATGGACGATGAAAAACTGTTTTTT.